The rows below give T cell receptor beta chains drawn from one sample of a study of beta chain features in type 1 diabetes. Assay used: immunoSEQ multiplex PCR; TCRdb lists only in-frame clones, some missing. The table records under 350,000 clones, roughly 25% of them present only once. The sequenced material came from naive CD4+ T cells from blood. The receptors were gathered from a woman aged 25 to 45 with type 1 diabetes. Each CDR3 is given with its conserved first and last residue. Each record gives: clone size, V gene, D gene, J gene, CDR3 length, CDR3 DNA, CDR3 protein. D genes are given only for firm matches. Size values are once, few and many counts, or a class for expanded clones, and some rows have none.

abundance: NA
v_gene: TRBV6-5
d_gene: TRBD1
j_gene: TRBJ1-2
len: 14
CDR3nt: TGTGCCAGCAGCCCGACAGGGGCAAACTATGGCTACACCTTC
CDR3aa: CASSPTGANYGYTF

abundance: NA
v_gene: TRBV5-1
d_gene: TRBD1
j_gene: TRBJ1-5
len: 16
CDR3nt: TGCGCCAGCAGCTTGGACGGGACAGGGCTTCATCAGCCCCAGCATTTT
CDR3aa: CASSLDGTGLHQPQHF

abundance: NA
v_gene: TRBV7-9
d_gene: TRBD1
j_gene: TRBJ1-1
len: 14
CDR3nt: TGTGCCAGCAGCTTTACAGGGGCCGGCACTGAAGCTTTCTTT
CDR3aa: CASSFTGAGTEAFF

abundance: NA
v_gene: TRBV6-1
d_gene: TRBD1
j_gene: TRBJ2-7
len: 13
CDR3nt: TGTGCCAGCAGATCGGACAGGTCAAAGGAGCAGTACTTC
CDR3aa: CASRSDRSKEQYF

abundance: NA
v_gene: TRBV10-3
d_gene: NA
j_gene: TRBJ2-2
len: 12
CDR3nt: TGTGCCATTCAACTAGATACGGGGGAGCTGTTTTTT
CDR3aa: CAIQLDTGELFF

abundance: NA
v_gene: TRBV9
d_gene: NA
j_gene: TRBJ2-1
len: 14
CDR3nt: TGTGCCAGCAGCTCCCACCCCCTAGCATATGAGCAGTTCTTC
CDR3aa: CASSSHPLAYEQFF

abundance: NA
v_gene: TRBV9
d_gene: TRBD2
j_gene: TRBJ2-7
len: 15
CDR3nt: TGTGCCAGCAGCGTAGGTAGCGGGAGCTCCTACGAGCAGTACTTC
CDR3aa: CASSVGSGSSYEQYF

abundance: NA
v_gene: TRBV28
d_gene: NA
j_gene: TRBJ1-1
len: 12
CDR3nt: TGTGCCAGCAGTTCTCAGGGATTTGAAGCTTTCTTT
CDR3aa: CASSSQGFEAFF

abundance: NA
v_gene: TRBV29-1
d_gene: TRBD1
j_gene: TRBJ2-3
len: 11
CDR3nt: TGCAGCGTAGCCGAGGGGGCTACGCAGTATTTT
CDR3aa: CSVAEGATQYF

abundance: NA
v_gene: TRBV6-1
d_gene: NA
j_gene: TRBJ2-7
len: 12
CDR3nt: TGTGCCAGCAGTGAAGTCGTCTACGAGCAGTACTTC
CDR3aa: CASSEVVYEQYF

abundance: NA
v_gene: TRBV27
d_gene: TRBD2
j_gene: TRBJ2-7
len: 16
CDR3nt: TGTGCCAGCAGTTCGTTCGGGACTAGCGGGCCTTACGAGCAGTACTTC
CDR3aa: CASSSFGTSGPYEQYF

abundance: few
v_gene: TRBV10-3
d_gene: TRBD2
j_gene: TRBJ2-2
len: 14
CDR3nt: TGTGCCACCAAGGGACTAGCGGACACCGGGGAGCTGTTTTTT
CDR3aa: CATKGLADTGELFF

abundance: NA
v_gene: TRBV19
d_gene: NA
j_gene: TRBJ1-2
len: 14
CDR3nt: TGTGCCAGTAGTAAACTCCTAGCTAACTATGGCTACACCTTC
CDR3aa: CASSKLLANYGYTF

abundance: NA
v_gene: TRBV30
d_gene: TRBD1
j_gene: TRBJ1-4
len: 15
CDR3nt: TGTGCCTGGAGTCGGGGACAGGCGGGATTTGAAAAACTGTTTTTT
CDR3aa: CAWSRGQAGFEKLFF

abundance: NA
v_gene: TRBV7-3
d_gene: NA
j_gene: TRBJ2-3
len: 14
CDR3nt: TGTGCCAGCAGCTCCCCCGGGAGTCCAGATACGCAGTATTTT
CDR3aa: CASSSPGSPDTQYF

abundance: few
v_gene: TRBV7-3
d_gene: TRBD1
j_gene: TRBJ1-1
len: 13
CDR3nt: TGTGCCAGCTCGCCGGGACAGGGCACTGAAGCTTTCTTT
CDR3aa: CASSPGQGTEAFF

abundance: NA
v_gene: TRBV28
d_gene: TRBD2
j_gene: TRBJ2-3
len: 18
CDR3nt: TGTGCCAGCAGTTTACAGCTAGCGGGATACTCTAGCACAGATACGCAGTATTTT
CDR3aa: CASSLQLAGYSSTDTQYF

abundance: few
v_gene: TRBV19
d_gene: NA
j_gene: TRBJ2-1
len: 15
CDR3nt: TGTGCCAGTAGTGTGAACTCCGGGTCCTACAATGAGCAGTTCTTC
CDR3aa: CASSVNSGSYNEQFF

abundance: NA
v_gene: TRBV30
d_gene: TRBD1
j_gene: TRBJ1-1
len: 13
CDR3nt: TGTGCCTGGGCCGGGACAGGGAACACTGAAGCTTTCTTT
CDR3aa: CAWAGTGNTEAFF

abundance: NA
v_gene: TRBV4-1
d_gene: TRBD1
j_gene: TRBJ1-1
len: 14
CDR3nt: TGCGCCAGCAGCCAACGCGGACAGGGCCTTGCTGCTTTCTTT
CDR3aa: CASSQRGQGLAAFF

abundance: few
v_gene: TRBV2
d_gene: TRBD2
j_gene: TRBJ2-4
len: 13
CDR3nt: TGTGCCAGCAGTGAAAGCAGCGGGATCCGAAAGTACTTC
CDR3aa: CASSESSGIRKYF

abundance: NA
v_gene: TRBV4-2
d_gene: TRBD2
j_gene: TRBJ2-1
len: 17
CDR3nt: TGTGCCAGCAGCCGGAGAGCGGGGGCGGCGGGGTACAATGAGCAGTTCTTC
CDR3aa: CASSRRAGAAGYNEQFF

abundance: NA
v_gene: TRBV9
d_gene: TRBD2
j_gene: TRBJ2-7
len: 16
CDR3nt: TGTGCCAGCAGCGCAGTAGCGGGAGGGTTCTCCGACGAGCAGTACTTC
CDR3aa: CASSAVAGGFSDEQYF

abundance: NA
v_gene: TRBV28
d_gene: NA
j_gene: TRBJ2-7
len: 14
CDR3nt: TGTGCCAGCAGGGCTAAGGGTCGGAGGCCCGAGCAGTACTTC
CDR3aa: CASRAKGRRPEQYF

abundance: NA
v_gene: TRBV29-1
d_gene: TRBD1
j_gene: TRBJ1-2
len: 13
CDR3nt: TGCAGCGACGGCGCGACAGGGAACTATGGCTACACCTTC
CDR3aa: CSDGATGNYGYTF

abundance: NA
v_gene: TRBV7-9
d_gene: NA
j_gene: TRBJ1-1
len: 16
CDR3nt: TGTGCCAGCAGCCCCACCGGGGAGGGGGGGAGCACTGAAGCTTTCTTT
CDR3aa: CASSPTGEGGSTEAFF

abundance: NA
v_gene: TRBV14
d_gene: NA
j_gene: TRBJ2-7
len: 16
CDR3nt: TGTGCCAGCAGCCTGAGGGGCGGCGGGGCAACCTACGAGCAGTACTTC
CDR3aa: CASSLRGGGATYEQYF

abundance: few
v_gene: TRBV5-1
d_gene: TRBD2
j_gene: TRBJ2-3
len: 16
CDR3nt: TGCGCCAGCAGCGCGACTAGCGGGAAGGGCACAGATACGCAGTATTTT
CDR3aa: CASSATSGKGTDTQYF

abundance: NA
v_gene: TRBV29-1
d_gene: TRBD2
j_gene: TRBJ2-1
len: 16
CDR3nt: TGCAGCGTTGAAGGTAGCGGGGCTTTCTCCTACAATGAGCAGTTCTTC
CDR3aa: CSVEGSGAFSYNEQFF

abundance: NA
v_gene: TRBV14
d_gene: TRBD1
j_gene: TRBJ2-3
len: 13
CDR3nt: TGTGCCAGCAGCCGACAGGGGGGAGATACGCAGTATTTT
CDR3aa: CASSRQGGDTQYF

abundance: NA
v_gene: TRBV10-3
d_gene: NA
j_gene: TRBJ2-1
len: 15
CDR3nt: TGTGCCATCAGCGGCCCGGGAACCCTTCTCAATGAGCAGTTCTTC
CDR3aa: CAISGPGTLLNEQFF

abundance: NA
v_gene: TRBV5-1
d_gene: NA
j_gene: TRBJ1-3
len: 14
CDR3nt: TGCGCCAGCAGCATTACAGGGTCCGGAAACACCATATATTTT
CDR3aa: CASSITGSGNTIYF

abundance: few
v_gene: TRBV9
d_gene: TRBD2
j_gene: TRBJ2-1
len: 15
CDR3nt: TGTGCCAGCAGCGTAGGGGCTAGCGGGCGGGGTGAGCAGTTCTTC
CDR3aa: CASSVGASGRGEQFF

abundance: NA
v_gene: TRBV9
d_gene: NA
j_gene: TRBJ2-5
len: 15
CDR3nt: TGTGCCAGCAGCGTAGGGGTACAGGGTGGAGAGACCCAGTACTTC
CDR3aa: CASSVGVQGGETQYF

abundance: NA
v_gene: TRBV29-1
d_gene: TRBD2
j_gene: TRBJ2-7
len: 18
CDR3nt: TGCAGCGTTTTCGATAGATTAGCGGGAGGGCCGTTGGGGAACGAGCAGTACTTC
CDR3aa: CSVFDRLAGGPLGNEQYF

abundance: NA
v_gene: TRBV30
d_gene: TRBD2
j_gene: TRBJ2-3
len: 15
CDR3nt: TGTGCCTGGAACCCCCGACTAGCGGGAAGGCATACGCAGTATTTT
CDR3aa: CAWNPRLAGRHTQYF

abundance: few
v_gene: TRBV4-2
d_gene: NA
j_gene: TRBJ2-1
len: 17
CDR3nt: TGTGCCAGCAGCCAAGACCTCTTATCGGGAGTTCGGAATGAGCAGTTCTTC
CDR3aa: CASSQDLLSGVRNEQFF

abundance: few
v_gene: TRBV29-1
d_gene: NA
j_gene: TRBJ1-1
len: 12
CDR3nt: TGCAGCGTTGTGTCGGGTTCCACTGAAGCTTTCTTT
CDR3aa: CSVVSGSTEAFF

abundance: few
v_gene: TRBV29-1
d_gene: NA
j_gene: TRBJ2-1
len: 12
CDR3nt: TGCAGCGTTGTACGGGGTTCCAATGAGCAGTTCTTC
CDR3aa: CSVVRGSNEQFF

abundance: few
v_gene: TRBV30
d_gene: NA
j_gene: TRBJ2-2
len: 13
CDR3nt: TGTGCCTCGGGGGGCCCTGGGACCGGGGAGCTGTTTTTT
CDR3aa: CASGGPGTGELFF

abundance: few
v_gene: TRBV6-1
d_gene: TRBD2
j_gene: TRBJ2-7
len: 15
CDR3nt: TGTGCCAGCAGCCCTGGACTAGCGGGTAGCTACGAGCAGTACTTC
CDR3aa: CASSPGLAGSYEQYF

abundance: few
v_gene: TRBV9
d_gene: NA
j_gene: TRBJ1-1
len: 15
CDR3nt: TGTGCCAGCAGCGCCGGTCTTACAGAGAACACTGAAGCTTTCTTT
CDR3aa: CASSAGLTENTEAFF